This T cell receptor beta chain was sequenced for a study of OX40 agonist ivuxolimab in advanced cancers. About the study: Two patients with cutaneous melanoma and one with hepatocellular carcinoma, three in total, showed partial responses.

Notes on this clone: What it binds is unknown.

Method: immunoSEQ multiplex PCR; TCRdb's copy keeps in-frame clones and lacks some. The table includes 50,000 to 65,000 clones, nearly 90% detected once. Points from the study as a whole: In CD8+ T cells, expanded clones were on average more numerous than in CD4+. Expansion of clones was among the lowest in partial responders at 0.1-3.0 mg/kg.

The CDR3 runs to 16 residues. Germline values: CDR1 LNHDA, CDR2 SQIVND (reference sequence). The germline V and J ends were trimmed by 3 bases and 5 bases, with 19 bases remaining between them. The material sequenced was CD4+ or CD8+ T cells sorted from blood, taken in a trial of the OX40 agonist ivuxolimab. The clonotype was recovered from an adult with an advanced solid tumor such as melanoma, head and neck, liver or kidney cancer. The chain employs TRBV19 and TRBJ1-1, with D unresolved. This CDR3 reads CASSIMKLGIRTEAFF. In DNA form, the CDR3 reads TGTGCCAGTAGTATCATGAAGCTGGGGATTAGGACTGAAGCTTTCTTT.